Listed below are T cell receptor beta chains from one sample, sequenced in a study of cytomegalovirus exposure and HLA in healthy donors. Repertoires were generated with immunoSEQ multiplex PCR, while TCRdb's copy carries only in-frame clones and drops some. The sample lists approximately 180,000 clones, approximately 79% occurring once. The sequenced sample was PBMCs. These receptors originate from a man between 35 and 55 years old in good health and CMV-seropositive. CDR3s include the opening cysteine and the closing phenylalanine or tryptophan. Each record gives: J gene, clone size, D gene, V gene, CDR3 DNA, CDR3 protein. A D gene is named only where the DNA matches it firmly. Size is stated for part of the rows, as once, few or many counts, or as a class when the clone is expanded.

TRBJ2-7 | - | - | TRBV2 | TGTGCCAGCAGTGGGGACACAGACCGAGAGCGGTACTTC | CASSGDTDRERYF
TRBJ2-3 | - | - | TRBV19 | TGTGCCAGTAGTTCCCGACAGGCAGATACGCAGTATTTT | CASSSRQADTQYF
TRBJ1-3 | - | TRBD1 | TRBV6-5 | TGTGCCAGCAGTTATTCCGGGACAGGAGGAAACACCATATATTTT | CASSYSGTGGNTIYF
TRBJ2-3 | - | - | TRBV18 | TGTGCCAGCTCACCACGGCTAGCCCAGAGCACAGATACGCAGTATTTT | CASSPRLAQSTDTQYF
TRBJ1-4 | - | - | TRBV28 | TGTGCCAGCAGTTTACCTAGAACTAATGAAAAACTGTTTTTT | CASSLPRTNEKLFF
TRBJ1-1 | - | - | TRBV29-1 | TGCAGCGTTGAAGTGCGGCAGGGGCTATTTGAAGCTTTCTTT | CSVEVRQGLFEAFF
TRBJ2-2 | - | - | TRBV6-5 | TGTGCCAGCAGTTACTCCGAGCGGCTACGTACCGGGGAGCTGTTTTTT | CASSYSERLRTGELFF
TRBJ2-3 | - | TRBD1 | TRBV29-1 | TGCAGCGTTCAAGGTGGTGGGAGCCGGGACAGGGGAAAAGATACGCAGTATTTT | CSVQGGGSRDRGKDTQYF
TRBJ2-7 | - | TRBD1 | TRBV10-3 | TGTGCCATCAACCAGGGGGAGAGAAACGAGCAGTACTTC | CAINQGERNEQYF
TRBJ2-1 | - | TRBD2 | TRBV20-1 | TGCAGTGCCCAGCGGGATGGGAAACAGTTCTTC | CSAQRDGKQFF
TRBJ2-3 | few | TRBD2 | TRBV9 | TGTGCCAGCAGCGTCCAGCGGGGGGGGGATACGCAGTATTTT | CASSVQRGGDTQYF
TRBJ2-7 | - | TRBD2 | TRBV18 | TGTGCCAGCTCACCCCTAGGGGCGGGAGGCAACGAGCAGTACTTC | CASSPLGAGGNEQYF
TRBJ2-1 | - | TRBD2 | TRBV9 | TGTGCCAGCAGCCCTCGGACTAGCGGGATGTCGAGCTCCTACAATGAGCAGTTCTTC | CASSPRTSGMSSSYNEQFF
TRBJ2-2 | - | - | TRBV21-1 | TGTGCCAGGAAGAGGGCCGGGGAGCTGTTTTTT | CARKRAGELFF
TRBJ2-7 | - | - | TRBV5-8 | TGTGCCAGCACCTCTACTAGTTTATCCTACGAGCAGTACTTC | CASTSTSLSYEQYF
TRBJ2-1 | - | - | TRBV29-1 | TGCAGCGTTGAGTTGGGGAGGGGGGAAGCCTACAATGAGCAGTTCTTC | CSVELGRGEAYNEQFF
TRBJ1-6 | - | TRBD1 | TRBV7-9 | TGTGCCAGCAGCGCCGCCGGGACAGGGGGTTCACCCCTCCACTTT | CASSAAGTGGSPLHF
TRBJ2-7 | - | - | TRBV10-3 | TGTGCCATCAGTGTCCACTTGTACGAGCAGTACTTC | CAISVHLYEQYF
TRBJ1-4 | - | - | TRBV18 | TGTGCCAGCTCAGAGGGATTTGCTAATGAAAAACTGTTTTTT | CASSEGFANEKLFF
TRBJ2-7 | - | TRBD1 | TRBV13 | TGTGCCAGCAGCTGGGGACAGGGGTACGAGCAGTACTTC | CASSWGQGYEQYF
TRBJ1-1 | - | TRBD1 | TRBV19 | TGTGCCAGTACCCCGACAGGGGGCGGTACTGAAGCTTTCTTT | CASTPTGGGTEAFF
TRBJ2-5 | - | - | TRBV28 | TGTGCCAGCAGTTTCCAACGCAGGGAAGAGACCCAGTACTTC | CASSFQRREETQYF
TRBJ2-7 | - | - | TRBV15 | TGTGCCACCAGCAGAGATAAGGGGTACGAGCAGTACTTC | CATSRDKGYEQYF
TRBJ2-1 | - | TRBD2 | TRBV11-3 | TGTGCCAGCAGCCGTACTAGCGGGCAGCAGTTCTTC | CASSRTSGQQFF